The clone carrying this T cell receptor beta chain was detected only a few times. This sample is part of a study of blood T cells in healthy people across ages. Germline trimming cut 7 bases from V and 0 bases from J; bases unmatched to any gene: 10. CDR1 is SGHRS and CDR2 is YFSETQ in the germline V gene. The CDR3 consists of 16 residues. For the second PCR, which ran for about 6 to 11 cycles, a sample-barcoded 5' primer and a J-beta primer mix were used. TCRdb recomputed calls from the 5' RACE reads with MiXCR, one row per CDR3 protein. Among 800,000 or so distinct CDR3 sequences listed, about 46% were seen once.

Sequencing input: blood. V gene TRBV5-1 combines with J gene TRBJ1-3; 7 nucleotides agree with TRBD1. The TCR comes from a man aged 80 or over in good health. CDR3 region: CASYSGWDSSGNTIYF. The CDR3 coding sequence is TGCGCCAGCTACAGCGGATGGGACAGCTCTGGAAACACCATATATTTT. The full variable domain, completed using reference TRBV5-1 and TRBJ1-3, is KAGVTQTPRYLIKTRGQQVTLSCSPISGHRSVSWYQQTPGQGLQFLFEYFSETQRNKGNFPGRFSGRQFSNSRSEMNVSTLELGDSALYLCASYSGWDSSGNTIYFGEGSWLTVV.